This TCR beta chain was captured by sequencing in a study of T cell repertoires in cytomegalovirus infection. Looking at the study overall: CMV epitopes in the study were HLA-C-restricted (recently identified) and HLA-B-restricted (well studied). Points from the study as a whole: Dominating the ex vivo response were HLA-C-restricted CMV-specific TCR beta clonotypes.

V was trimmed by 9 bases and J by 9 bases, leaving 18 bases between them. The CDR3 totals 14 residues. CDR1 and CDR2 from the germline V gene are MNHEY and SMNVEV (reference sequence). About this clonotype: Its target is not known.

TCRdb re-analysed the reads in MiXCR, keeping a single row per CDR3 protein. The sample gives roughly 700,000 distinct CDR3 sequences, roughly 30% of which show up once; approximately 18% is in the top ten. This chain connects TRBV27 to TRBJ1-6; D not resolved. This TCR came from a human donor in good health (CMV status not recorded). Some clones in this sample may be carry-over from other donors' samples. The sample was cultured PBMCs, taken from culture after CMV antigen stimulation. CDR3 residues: CASWEVSSASPLHF. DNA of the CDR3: TGTGCCAGTTGGGAAGTTAGCTCGGCTTCACCCCTCCACTTT.